This T cell receptor (beta chain) derives from a study of shared clonotypes between healthy human individuals (dated by TCRdb to the early 2020s). The study in broad terms: The cohort comprised two women and a few men aged 18 to 49 years. Per donor, leukapheresis produced somewhere between about 0.8 and 9 billion PBMCs. Libraries were prepared and TCR repertoires were sequenced by different laboratories using diverse techniques, in order to increase sequencing depth and limit assay-specific biases. To estimate repertoire size and how much clonotypes are shared between individuals, the study performed deep sequencing of blood TCR repertoires from roughly five healthy adults. Per donor, three plates each were used for CD4 naive and CD4 memory, two for CD8 naive, and one for CD8 memory. Study-level results and caveats: Pairwise subsampling indicated that sequencing depth was expected to affect the degree of clonotype sharing among donors. Even with the large sequencing depth, rarefaction of the sorted-subset datasets indicated that sequencing was incomplete. Naive subsets generally had larger estimated clonotype richness than memory subsets. Compared with non-shared clonotypes, clonotypes shared by all four sorted-subset donors had higher generation probabilities. The small number of donors limited the genetic and exposure-history diversity represented. Sampling was restricted to blood, and TCR repertoires in tissue are likely to differ from TCR repertoires in blood. Sharing across a handful of donors was observed for approximately 5% of naive CD4, 3% to 4% of naive CD8, 2% to 2.5% of memory CD4, and less than 0.45% of memory CD8 clonotypes.

CD8 naive samples were obtained by positive selection for CCR7 among CD45RO-negative cells, yielding a CD45RA+CCR7+ population from which TemRA cells were excluded. The donors were healthy, HIV-negative adults with no recently reported acute infections or vaccinations. Every donor was a Caucasian adult living in Nashville, Tennessee, USA. Blood was obtained by leukapheresis, after which PBMCs were separated by Ficoll-Histopaque density gradient centrifugation and cryopreserved in liquid nitrogen vapor phase. Analytical flow cytometry was used to check the purity and quantity of every magnetically sorted T cell population. Each sorted fraction had its genomic DNA isolated and then quantified by UV absorbance on a Nanodrop 2000c. Based on the germline V gene, the CDR1 and CDR2 sequences are SQVTM and ANQGSEA. The CDR3 numbers 12 residues from cysteine through phenylalanine. Just CDR3 DNA is preserved here, 36 bases in frame from base 1. Trimming at the junction amounts to 7 bases on V and 3 bases on J, and the germline ends lie 12 bases apart.

Details on this clone: The antigen it recognizes is unknown. It has no much larger one-base neighbor in the sample; base qualities were not kept.

Using the deep immunoSEQ assay, TCR CDR3 regions were amplified from genomic DNA by multiplex PCR. For each cell subset, the extracted genomic DNA was distributed evenly across all wells of several immunoSEQ 96-well plates, and each plate served as one replicate. For sorted subsets, around 200 ng genomic DNA, equal to 25,000 to 35,000 T cell genomes, was loaded into each replicate PCR. Purified libraries were quantified with a Qubit 3.0 fluorometer, sized on a Bioanalyzer 2100, and re-quantified with the KAPA Library Quantification kit. Each immunoSEQ 96-well plate was sequenced on its own single-read 150-cycle Illumina NextSeq 550 flow cell. The study's processing was this. Because only junctional sequences without quality scores were contained in the immunoSEQ output, filtering matching that applied to full-length reads could not be performed. Sequences were annotated with PyIR, a Python wrapper for IgBLAST v1.9, and V/J genes and CDR3 were assigned using IMGT germline references. Any read was removed if the V/J assignment was weak (E-value above 1e-6), the CDR3 was missing, or the read contained stop codons, out-of-frame junctions, or ambiguous translated residues. A V3J clonotype was defined by an identical inferred V gene, J gene, and CDR3 amino acid sequence. Percentage overlap between repertoires was computed as shared unique clonotypes divided by the size of the smaller repertoire. Repertoire richness was assessed with RTK rarefaction, the Chao1 estimator, and Recon v2.1 estimates of unobserved clonotypes. For all TCRbeta clonotypes obtained by the gDNA method from a few donors, generation probabilities were computed with OLGA. TCRdb carries this immuneACCESS record with in-frame sequences only. Its versions omit some clonotypes, under half of them owing to an unresolved V gene in the studies checked, with the rest unexplained. The V and J calls and the clone size are those of that table, but D and trimming were determined from the DNA. This sample holds millions of clones; less than 95% were observed only once. Roughly 1% of the sample is held by the ten biggest clonotypes.

The sample comprised naive CD8+ T cells sorted from blood. Sample cell subset or site, as interpreted from the label and publication: CD45RA+CCR7+. This TCR was sampled from a man younger than 30 in good health. The rearranged segments are TRBV29-1 and TRBJ1-2, with the D segment identity uncertain. The nucleotides read TGCAGCGCCATGAGGGCAGACTATGGCTACACCTTC. This translates into CSAMRADYGYTF.